The 7 T cell receptor beta chains listed next were all sequenced from one sample in a study of T-cell memory formation after mild COVID-19. In TCRdb, the 5' RACE reads were re-called with MiXCR into one record per CDR3 protein. The sample lists some 200,000 distinct CDR3 sequences, roughly a fifth occurring once. Sequencing input: PBMCs or a T cell subset sorted from them (not recorded which). The receptors were sampled from an adult woman who had mild COVID-19 (a few samples of this study predate the infection). Cell type and time point are not known.

There are many counts of this clonotype. The rearrangement links TRBV30 to TRBJ2-2; D call uncertain. The ends were cut back, 2 bases at V and 3 bases at J, with 1 base in the middle. CDR3 length: 11 amino acids. Germline V CDR1 and CDR2: GTSNPN, SVGIG (reference sequence). The CDR3 is CAWSHTGELFF. The CDR3 DNA is TGTGCCTGGAGTCACACCGGGGAGCTGTTTTTT.

There are a few counts of this clonotype. The V call is TRBV12-3 or TRBV12-4, the J call TRBJ2-2; D ambiguous. Trimming pared 6 bases from V and 1 base from J, leaving 9 bases between. The CDR3 length is 14 residues. The CDR3, as DNA: TGTGCCAGCAGGGGCAGGCGGAACACCGGGGAGCTGTTTTTT. Its protein product is CASRGRRNTGELFF.

The chain employs TRBV20-1 and TRBJ1-1; D gene unclear. Germline CDR1 and CDR2: DFQATT and SNEGSKA (reference sequence). CDR3 size: 13 residues. Trimming cost V 2 bases and J 1 base, with 8 bases left between them. The CDR3 loop reads CSARLPPNTEAFF. The CDR3 region has the DNA TGCAGTGCTAGACTTCCTCCGAACACTGAAGCTTTCTTT.

J is TRBJ1-2 and V is TRBV6-4, with TRBD1 as a possible D gene (5 bases). The V gene lost 5 bases and the J gene lost 8 bases, with 21 bases spanning the gap. CDR1 is MRHNA and CDR2 is SNTAGT in the germline V gene. This CDR3 has 15 amino acids. The CDR3 nucleotides are TGTGCCAGCAGTCCGGGTCCACAGGTTTCGGAAGGCTACACCTTC. Translated, it gives CASSPGPQVSEGYTF.

This clonotype has just a few counts. CDR3 sequence reads: CATSRVLPDEKLFF. CDR3 coding DNA: TGTGCCACCAGCAGAGTTCTTCCTGATGAAAAACTGTTTTTT. V is TRBV15 and J is TRBJ1-4; D not resolved. Deletions cut 1 base from V and 6 bases from J, with 9 bases between. The CDR3 totals 14 residues. Germline CDR1 LNHNV, CDR2 YYDKDF (reference sequence).

For the CDR3, the DNA is TGTGCCAGCAGCTTAGCGCTCACGCCGGTGGATGGCTACACCTTC. It yields the protein CASSLALTPVDGYTF. The chain couples TRBV7-8 to TRBJ1-2; no clear D gene. CDR1 is SGHVS, CDR2 FQNEAQ, per germline. The ends were cut back, 0 bases at V and 6 bases at J, with 14 bases in the middle. The CDR3 runs to 15 residues.

In its sample, this clonotype was seen a few times. The rearrangement links TRBV6-2 or TRBV6-3 to TRBJ1-2; D may be TRBD1 (5 bases). The CDR3 has 13 amino acids. The V and J ends lost 4 bases and 12 bases respectively, with 18 bases between them. CDR1 and CDR2 from the germline V gene are MNHEY and SVGEGT. The CDR3 DNA reads TGTGCCAGCAGTTTCGGGCCCCGGGGCGCAGACACCTTC. Its protein product is CASSFGPRGADTF.